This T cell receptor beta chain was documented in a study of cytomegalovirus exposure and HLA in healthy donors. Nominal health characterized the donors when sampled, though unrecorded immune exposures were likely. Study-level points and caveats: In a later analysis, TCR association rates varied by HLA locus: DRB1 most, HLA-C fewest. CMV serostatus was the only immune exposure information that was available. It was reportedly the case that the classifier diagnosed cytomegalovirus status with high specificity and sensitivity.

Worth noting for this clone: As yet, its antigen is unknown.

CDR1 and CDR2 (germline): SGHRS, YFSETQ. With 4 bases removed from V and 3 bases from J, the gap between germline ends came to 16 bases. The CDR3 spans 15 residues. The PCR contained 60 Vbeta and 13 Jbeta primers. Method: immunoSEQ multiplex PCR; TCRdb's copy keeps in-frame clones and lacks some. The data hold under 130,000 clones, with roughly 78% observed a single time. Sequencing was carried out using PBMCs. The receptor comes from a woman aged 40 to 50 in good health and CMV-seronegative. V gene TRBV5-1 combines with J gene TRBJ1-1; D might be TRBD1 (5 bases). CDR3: CASSLRTGGDTEAFF. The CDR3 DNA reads TGCGCCAGCAGCCTGAGGACGGGAGGGGACACTGAAGCTTTCTTT.